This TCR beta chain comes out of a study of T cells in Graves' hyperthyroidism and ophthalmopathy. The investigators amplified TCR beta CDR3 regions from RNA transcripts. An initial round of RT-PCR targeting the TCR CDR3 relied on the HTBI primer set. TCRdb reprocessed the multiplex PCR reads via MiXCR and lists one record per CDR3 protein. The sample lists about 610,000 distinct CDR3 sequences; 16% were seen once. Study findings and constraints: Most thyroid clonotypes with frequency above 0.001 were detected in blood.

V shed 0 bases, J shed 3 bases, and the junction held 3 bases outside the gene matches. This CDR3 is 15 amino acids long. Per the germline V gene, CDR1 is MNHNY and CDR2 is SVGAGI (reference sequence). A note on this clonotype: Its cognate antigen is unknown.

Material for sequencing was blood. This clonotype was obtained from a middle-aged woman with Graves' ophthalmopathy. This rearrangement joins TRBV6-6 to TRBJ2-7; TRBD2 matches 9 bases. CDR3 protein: CASSYSTSGGYEQYF. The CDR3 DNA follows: TGTGCCAGCAGTTACTCGACTAGCGGAGGCTACGAGCAGTACTTC.